One and the same sample provided the 5 T cell receptor beta chains below, sequenced in a study of blood T cells in healthy people across ages. Together with a sample-barcoded 5' primer, a J-beta primer mix was included in a second PCR lasting roughly 6 to 12 cycles. TCRdb processed the 5' RACE reads anew with MiXCR; each CDR3 protein has one entry. There are around 1,900,000 distinct CDR3 sequences in the sample; 35% to 50% occur only once, and 23% lies in the top ten. Material: blood. These receptors were collected from a human donor in good health.

About this clonotype itself: Relative to the germline gene, one junction end is altered; a read error may explain this. This chain connects TRBV5-1 to TRBJ2-3; D tentatively reads TRBD1 or TRBD2 (5 bases each). The CDR3 sequence is 14 residues long. Germline CDR1 reads SGHRS; CDR2 reads YFSETQ. CDR3 DNA sequence: TGCGCCAGCACCTTGGGGGTTTGGACAGATACGCAGTATTTT. Its protein is CASTLGVWTDTQYF.

This clonotype was observed a handful of times. The chain uses TRBV19 and TRBJ1-5; no definite D call. The length of the CDR3 is 14 residues. Trimming removed 6 bases from V and 6 bases from J, with 15 bases in between. The germline V gene has CDR1 LNHDA and CDR2 SQIVND (reference sequence). DNA of the CDR3: TGTGCCAGTAGCTTGACCGGGGTCGGTCAGCCCCAGCATTTT. The encoded protein is CASSLTGVGQPQHF.

This clonotype appeared a few times. The rearrangement links TRBV20-1 to TRBJ1-2; 11 nucleotides agree with TRBD1. The CDR3 consists of 15 residues. Looked up from germline, CDR1 is DFQATT and CDR2 is SNEGSKA (reference sequence). With V trimmed by 7 bases and J by 8 bases, 15 bases remained unmatched. The CDR3 DNA reads TGCAGTGGAGGACAGGGGGCTACCCAGCAGAAGGGCTACACCTTC. Residues: CSGGQGATQQKGYTF.

The chain combines TRBV7-2 with TRBJ1-5; TRBD1 is a possible D gene (6 bases). CDR3 length: 13 residues. Germline V gene sequence: CDR1 SGHTA, CDR2 FQGNSA. V lost 4 bases and J 8 bases, leaving 12 bases between the germline ends. The CDR3 spells CASSSRTEEPQHF. The CDR3 region has the DNA TGTGCCAGCAGCTCCCGGACAGAGGAGCCCCAGCATTTT.

The V and J genes are TRBV6-5 and TRBJ2-3; D remains unclear. The V gene lost 6 bases and the J gene lost 2 bases, with 18 bases spanning the gap. CDR1 is MNHEY and CDR2 is SVGAGI in the germline V gene. CDR3 length: 16 amino acids. For the CDR3, the DNA is TGTGCCAGCAGCCCCTTCTCTGGGTCATACACAGATACGCAGTATTTT. This codes for CASSPFSGSYTDTQYF.